This passage covers 32 T cell receptor beta chains from one sample sequenced in a study of vaccination and CD4 T cells after COVID-19. No antigen is known for these receptors. Sequencing of the DNA from cultured CD4+ T cells was carried out with the Oncomine TCR Beta short-read assay. TCRdb re-analysed the PCR reads in MiXCR, keeping a single row per CDR3 protein. The table records roughly 9,000 distinct CDR3 sequences, under 55% of them present only once. Treatment reported: roughly 11-day PBMC culture with coronavirus spike peptide pools or control peptides (ViraFEST assay). The unexposed donor provided CD4+ T cells, which were taken before the COVID-19 pandemic (2011-2018). The sample comprised CD4+ T cells from blood, cultured in vitro. These receptors were obtained from a human donor in good health.

This clonotype was seen more than once but under ten times. The chain uses TRBV20-1 and TRBJ1-1; D not certain. The CDR3 is 14 amino acids. Trimming cost V 6 bases and J 2 bases, with 16 bases left between them. Germline V gives CDR1 DFQATT, CDR2 SNEGSKA (reference sequence). The CDR3 region is CSANPWARNTEAFF. The CDR3, as DNA: TGCAGTGCCAACCCCTGGGCGAGAAACACTGAAGCTTTCTTT.

This chain uses TRBV12-3 or TRBV12-4 with TRBJ1-5, with D perhaps matching TRBD1 (6 bases). CDR3 length: 14 amino acids. V was pared by 8 bases and J by 9 bases, with 20 bases between. As DNA, the CDR3 is TGTGCCAGCTCGGGGGGACATCAGAGTATGCCCCAGCATTTT. It codes for CASSGGHQSMPQHF.

The chain carries TRBV5-1 and TRBJ2-7; 9 bases are shared with TRBD2. The length of the CDR3 is 16 residues. In germline, CDR1 is SGHRS, CDR2 YFSETQ. Trimming at V came to 3 bases and at J to 0 bases, leaving 7 bases not matched to a gene. CDR3 residues: CASSSSASGVSYEQYF. CDR3 sequence (DNA): TGCGCCAGCAGCTCTTCCGCTAGCGGGGTCTCCTACGAGCAGTACTTC.

Only a few counts were recorded for this clonotype. DNA for the CDR3: TGTGCCAGCAGTTACTCGATGACGGCGGGAGGGCCCGGGATCGACAATGAGCAGTTCTTC. Translation gives CASSYSMTAGGPGIDNEQFF. The chain couples TRBV6-2 or TRBV6-3 to TRBJ2-1, with 9 bases lining up with TRBD2. From germline, CDR1 is MNHEY and CDR2 SVGEGT. The CDR3 runs to 20 residues. Trimming at V came to 0 bases and at J to 5 bases, leaving 17 bases not matched to a gene.

This clonotype was found a few times. This chain links TRBV25-1 with TRBJ1-5, with a possible D match to TRBD1 (6 bases). Looked up from germline, CDR1 is MGHDK and CDR2 is SYGVNS. The CDR3 contains 15 residues. Trimming took 4 bases from V and 4 from J, leaving 14 bases between them. DNA for the CDR3: TGTGCCAGCAGTGCCTCCGGGACACCAAATCAGCCCCAGCATTTT. Translated, it gives CASSASGTPNQPQHF.

In this sample, this clonotype turned up a few times. The J gene is TRBJ1-5, the V gene TRBV7-8; 8 positions agree with TRBD1. J lost 1 base, V lost 2 bases, and 1 base had no gene match. The CDR3 spans 15 residues. Germline CDR1 and CDR2: SGHVS and FQNEAQ. In DNA, the CDR3 is TGTGCCAGCAGCTTACGGACAGGGAGCAATCAGCCCCAGCATTTT. It translates to CASSLRTGSNQPQHF.

The sample holds a few counts of this clonotype. The CDR3 spells CASSPGLADTQYF. CDR3 sequence (DNA): TGTGCCAGCTCACCTGGACTAGCAGATACGCAGTATTTT. V and J are TRBV18 and TRBJ2-3; TRBD2 agrees at 7 bases. J was trimmed by 4 bases and V by 3 bases; bases with no gene match: 1. The CDR3 spans 13 residues. Germline V gene data show CDR1 as KGHSH and CDR2 as LQKENI. The full variable domain, in which reference TRBV18 and TRBJ2-3 provide the parts outside the CDR3, is NAGVMQNPRHLVRRRGQEARLRCSPMKGHSHVYWYRQLPEEGLKFMVYLQKENIIDESGMPKERFSAEFPKEGPSILRIQQVVRGDSAAYFCASSPGLADTQYFGPGTRLTVL.

V usage is TRBV5-1 and J usage is TRBJ1-5; no clear D. V lost 0 bases to trimming and J lost 0 bases, with 7 bases between them. Germline values: CDR1 SGHRS, CDR2 YFSETQ. The CDR3 runs 15 residues. The CDR3 nucleotides read TGCGCCAGCAGCTTGGACGGGTTTAGCAATCAGCCCCAGCATTTT. It is translated as CASSLDGFSNQPQHF.

The chain couples TRBV12-3 or TRBV12-4 to TRBJ2-7, with 7 bases fitting TRBD1. J was trimmed by 0 bases and V by 5 bases; bases with no gene match: 7. This CDR3 has 15 residues. Here the CDR3 reads CASSLQGQLSYEQYF. CDR3 bases: TGTGCCAGCAGTCTACAGGGACAGCTCTCCTACGAGCAGTACTTC.

V usage is TRBV15 and J usage is TRBJ1-2; the match to TRBD1 covers 7 bases. The CDR3 length is 14 residues. Trimming at V came to 3 bases and at J to 4 bases, leaving 5 bases not matched to a gene. Per the germline V gene, CDR1 is LNHNV and CDR2 is YYDKDF (reference sequence). The CDR3 DNA reads TGTGCCACCAGCAGCGGACAGGCCGGCTATGGCTACACCTTC. This encodes CATSSGQAGYGYTF. The complete variable domain, with remaining parts taken from reference TRBV15 and TRBJ1-2, reads DAMVIQNPRYQVTQFGKPVTLSCSQTLNHNVMYWYQQKSSQAPKLLFHYYDKDFNNEADTPDNFQSRRPNTSFCFLDIRSPGLGDTAMYLCATSSGQAGYGYTFGSGTRLTVV.

The chain carries TRBV7-8 and TRBJ2-7, with a tentative D call TRBD2 (5 bases). Germline V gene data show CDR1 as SGHVS and CDR2 as FQNEAQ. There are 12 residues in the CDR3. The germline V and J ends were trimmed by 3 bases and 3 bases, with 6 bases remaining between them. CDR3 DNA: TGTGCCAGCAGCTTCGCGGGCTACGAGCAGTACTTC. This codes for CASSFAGYEQYF.

This chain joins TRBV6-5 and TRBJ2-7; TRBD1 matches 7 bases. Per germline, CDR1 MNHEY and CDR2 SVGAGI. The CDR3 is 14 residues long. J was trimmed by 6 bases and V by 3 bases; bases with no gene match: 8. DNA for the CDR3: TGTGCCAGCAGTTATGACAGGGAACGCATCGAGCAGTACTTC. It codes for CASSYDRERIEQYF.

This clonotype turned up a few times. V and J are TRBV7-9 and TRBJ2-2; D gene ambiguous. Between the trimmed V and J ends, which lost 5 bases and 4 bases, there was a span of 11 bases. CDR3 size: 14 residues. The germline V gene has CDR1 SEHNR and CDR2 FQNEAQ (reference sequence). The DNA for the CDR3 is TGTGCCAGCAGCGTTGACATTTCCACCGGGGAGCTGTTTTTT. This encodes CASSVDISTGELFF.

The chain has TRBV20-1 and TRBJ1-5; 9 bases line up with TRBD1. The V gene end was trimmed by 3 bases and the J gene end by 4 bases; junction bases not matched to a gene: 13. Germline loops: CDR1 DFQATT, CDR2 SNEGSKA (reference sequence). The CDR3 covers 17 residues. As DNA, the CDR3 is TGCAGTGCTAGTCCCTCCTTGAGACAGGGGGGGAATCAGCCCCAGCATTTT. Translated: CSASPSLRQGGNQPQHF.

The V and J genes are TRBV20-1 and TRBJ1-1; D unclear. With 0 bases removed from V and 2 bases from J, the gap between germline ends came to 13 bases. The CDR3 is made up of 15 amino acids. CDR1 is DFQATT, CDR2 SNEGSKA, per germline (reference sequence). The CDR3 DNA reads TGCAGTGCTAGAGATTGGGGAGAGCTAAACACTGAAGCTTTCTTT. It yields the protein CSARDWGELNTEAFF.

The gene calls are TRBV4-1 and TRBJ1-2; no clear D gene. The CDR3 consists of 14 residues. Trimming pared 4 bases from V and 5 bases from J, leaving 14 bases between. Per the germline V gene, CDR1 is MGHRA and CDR2 is YSYEKL. The CDR3: CASSPTSQAYGYTF. The CDR3 coding sequence is TGCGCCAGCAGCCCCACCAGCCAAGCTTATGGCTACACCTTC.

The gene calls are TRBV6-1 and TRBJ2-3; a weak D match, TRBD1 (5 bases). CDR1 is MNHNS and CDR2 is SASEGT in the germline V gene. The germline V and J ends were trimmed by 8 bases and 1 base, with 13 bases remaining between them. The CDR3 length is 14 residues. The CDR3 sequence is CASRRQGGTDTQYF. The CDR3 DNA reads TGTGCCAGCCGGCGGCAGGGCGGCACAGATACGCAGTATTTT.

J is TRBJ1-2 and V is TRBV7-2; 9 nucleotides align to TRBD1. The CDR3 loop spans 18 amino acids. With V trimmed by 2 bases and J by 1 base, 11 bases remained unmatched. CDR1 and CDR2 (germline): SGHTA, FQGNSA. The CDR3 DNA follows: TGTGCCAGCAGCTTAAGTTGGGGACAGGGTGGGGGTAACTATGGCTACACCTTC. It encodes CASSLSWGQGGGNYGYTF.

The chain combines TRBV27 with TRBJ1-2; D not certain. This CDR3 region has 13 residues. Germline loops: CDR1 MNHEY, CDR2 SMNVEV (reference sequence). Trimming took 5 bases from V and 4 from J, leaving 11 bases between them. CDR3 residues: CASSPRPSYGYTF. The CDR3 bases are TGTGCCAGCAGTCCCAGACCCAGCTATGGCTACACCTTC.

This chain connects TRBV6-1 to TRBJ2-7, with D possibly TRBD2 on 6 matching bases. Germline CDR1 reads MNHNS; CDR2 reads SASEGT. V lost 6 bases, J lost 0 bases, and 9 bases lay in between. The CDR3 covers 13 residues. The CDR3 DNA reads as TGTGCCAGCAGCCGGACTATCTCCTACGAGCAGTACTTC. It codes for CASSRTISYEQYF.

This sequence joins TRBV5-1 and TRBJ1-1; D not certain. V dropped 0 bases and J dropped 3 bases, with 9 bases sitting between them. Looked up from germline, CDR1 is SGHRS and CDR2 is YFSETQ. The CDR3 is 14 amino acids. CDR3 loop: CASSLAAGYTEAFF. The CDR3 DNA follows: TGCGCCAGCAGCTTGGCGGCCGGATACACTGAAGCTTTCTTT.

The genes are TRBV7-9 and TRBJ2-5; D might be TRBD1 or TRBD2, each matching 5 bases. V was cut by 3 bases and J by 6 bases, with 8 bases left in between. The germline CDR1 and CDR2 sequences are SEHNR and FQNEAQ (reference sequence). The CDR3 runs 12 residues. The DNA of the CDR3 is TGTGCCAGCAGCTTGGGGGTACAGACCCAGTACTTC. Translating gives CASSLGVQTQYF.

This clonotype was seen more than once but under ten times. The chain has TRBV4-3 and TRBJ1-6; D unresolved. Germline CDR1 reads LGHNA; CDR2 reads YSLEER. V dropped 0 bases and J dropped 7 bases, with 10 bases sitting between them. The CDR3 extends over 15 amino acids. CDR3 nucleotides: TGCGCCAGCAGCCAAGATTGGGCAGAAAATTCACCCCTCCACTTT. Protein product: CASSQDWAENSPLHF.

The chain carries TRBV18 and TRBJ2-7; a possible D gene is TRBD2 (5 bases). V was cut by 4 bases and J by 5 bases, with 12 bases left in between. Germline V gene sequence: CDR1 KGHSH, CDR2 LQKENI. There are 13 residues in the CDR3. The CDR3 DNA is TGTGCCAGCTCACTATCACCCGGGAACGAGCAGTACTTC. Translated, it gives CASSLSPGNEQYF.

V and J are TRBV7-2 and TRBJ2-5; D may be TRBD1 or TRBD2 (5 bases each). The CDR3 totals 15 residues. Germline V gene data show CDR1 as SGHTA and CDR2 as FQGNSA. V was shortened by 5 bases and J by 3 bases, with 16 bases between the two germline ends. CDR3 loop: CASSGNGGREETQYF. The CDR3 coding sequence is TGTGCCAGCAGCGGGAATGGGGGAAGGGAAGAGACCCAGTACTTC.

This clonotype has just one count. This rearrangement joins TRBV5-5 to TRBJ2-2, with 10 positions matching TRBD2. Germline V gene lookup returns CDR1 SGHKS and CDR2 YYEKEE (reference sequence). After removal of 2 bases from V and 4 bases from J, the junction contained 5 bases not matched to a gene. This CDR3 region has 16 residues. The CDR3 sequence: CASSFGSGRVTGELFF. In DNA, the CDR3 is TGTGCCAGCAGCTTTGGCAGCGGGAGGGTCACCGGGGAGCTGTTTTTT. The full variable domain, its missing parts supplied by reference TRBV5-5 and TRBJ2-2, is DAGVTQSPTHLIKTRGQQVTLRCSPISGHKSVSWYQQVLGQGPQFIFQYYEKEERGRGNFPDRFSARQFPNYSSELNVNALLLGDSALYLCASSFGSGRVTGELFFGEGSRLTVL.

The rearrangement uses TRBV7-2 and TRBJ1-5; TRBD1 might be the D (5 bases). The CDR3 is made up of 13 amino acids. Trimming shortened V by 5 bases and J by 11 bases, and 16 bases separated the two germline ends. Germline lookup yields CDR1 SGHTA and CDR2 FQGNSA. The CDR3 DNA follows: TGTGCCAGCAGCGAGGGGTCTTGGTTGACCCAGCATTTT. Amino acids: CASSEGSWLTQHF.

This sequence joins TRBV21-1 and TRBJ1-1. TRBV21-1 is an annotated pseudogene. The CDR3 length is 13 residues. CDR3: CASSKSRTTEAFF. The CDR3 nucleotides are TGTGCCAGCAGCAAGAGCAGGACTACTGAAGCTTTCTTT.

The gene calls are TRBV4-3 and TRBJ2-5; 8 bases fit TRBD1. V lost 4 bases, J lost 5 bases, and 6 bases stayed unmatched. CDR3 length equals 14 residues. Germline assignment: CDR1 LGHNA and CDR2 YSLEER. The CDR3 DNA is TGCGCCAGCAGCCCTGGACAGGGATGGGAGACCCAGTACTTC. This sequence encodes CASSPGQGWETQYF.

The chain couples TRBV19 to TRBJ2-7; the D gene could be TRBD1 or TRBD2 (5 bases each). CDR3 size: 13 residues. The V end lost 3 bases, the J end lost 7 bases, and 13 bases lay between the germline ends. Germline lookup yields CDR1 LNHDA and CDR2 SQIVND (reference sequence). The CDR3 sequence: CASSIPPWGEQYF. The CDR3 bases are TGTGCCAGTAGTATCCCCCCGTGGGGGGAGCAGTACTTC.

This clonotype showed up just a few times. In DNA form, the CDR3 reads TGTGCCAGCATCACGTGGGGAAACACCATATATTTT. This translates into CASITWGNTIYF. J is TRBJ1-3 and V is TRBV2; D not certain. Trimming shortened V by 7 bases and J by 4 bases, and 8 bases separated the two germline ends. The CDR3 is 12 residues long. Germline CDR1 reads SNHLY; CDR2 reads FYNNEI.

CDR3 in amino acids: CASSAGQGRNFEHYGYTF. For the CDR3, the DNA is TGTGCCAGCAGCGCAGGGCAGGGGCGAAATTTTGAGCACTATGGCTACACCTTC. The chain recombines TRBV11-2 with TRBJ1-2, with TRBD1 as a possible D gene (6 bases). Trimming pared 5 bases from V and 3 bases from J, leaving 25 bases between. Germline assignment: CDR1 SGHAT and CDR2 FQNNGV. CDR3 length: 18 residues.